The 28 T cell receptor beta chains below all came from one sample that was sequenced in a study of shared T cell receptors in the human thymus. Profiling relied on immunoSEQ multiplex PCR, and the TCRdb table lists in-frame clones only, not all of them. The sample lists 630,000 or so clones, around 87% seen once, with roughly 0.0086% in the top ten. This sample was shared with a second study, whose subject was human thymus T cells.

The sequenced sample was thymocytes. Source of these receptors: a boy under two years old with a congenital heart defect.

The chain carries TRBV29-1 and TRBJ2-3; 7 bases agree with TRBD2. The germline V gene has CDR1 SQVTM and CDR2 ANQGSEA. This CDR3 region has 13 residues. J lost 5 bases, V lost 4 bases, and 6 bases had no gene match. In DNA, the CDR3 is TGCAGCGTTGTTGAGGGAGGGATAGATACGCAGTATTTT. Amino acid sequence: CSVVEGGIDTQYF.

V and J are TRBV2 and TRBJ2-5; TRBD2 might be the D (5 bases). This CDR3 is built from 13 residues. V dropped 8 bases and J dropped 6 bases, with 16 bases sitting between them. Germline V CDR1 and CDR2: SNHLY, FYNNEI. The CDR3 here is CASVEGAVKTQYF. The CDR3 DNA reads as TGTGCCAGCGTCGAGGGCGCGGTGAAGACCCAGTACTTC.

This chain connects TRBV7-6 to TRBJ1-6; no clear D gene. The CDR3 spans 17 residues. In germline, CDR1 is SGHVS, CDR2 FNYEAQ. Trimming pared 4 bases from V and 2 bases from J, leaving 15 bases between. The CDR3 loop reads CASSSTSQETYNSPLHF. CDR3 DNA: TGTGCCAGCAGCTCAACCTCCCAGGAAACCTATAATTCACCCCTCCACTTT.

This chain uses TRBV5-5 with TRBJ2-1; 10 bases match TRBD1. CDR3 length: 16 amino acids. Germline lookup yields CDR1 SGHKS and CDR2 YYEKEE (reference sequence). V was pared by 8 bases and J by 8 bases, with 16 bases of the junction left unmatched. The CDR3 DNA follows: TGTGCCAGTATTAAACTCTGGGACAGGGGAAACCATGAGCAGTTCTTC. This encodes CASIKLWDRGNHEQFF.

The chain is built from TRBV4-1 and TRBJ2-5, with 7 positions matching TRBD1. CDR3 length equals 14 residues. V shed 4 bases and J 2 bases; nucleotides not matched to a gene: 4. Germline lookup yields CDR1 MGHRA and CDR2 YSYEKL. DNA of the CDR3: TGCGCCAGCAGCCCCCGGGACAGACAAGAGACCCAGTACTTC. Translation: CASSPRDRQETQYF.

The CDR3: CASKVKGNYGYTF. The CDR3 DNA is TGTGCCAGTAAGGTGAAGGGGAACTATGGCTACACCTTC. V is TRBV19 and J is TRBJ1-2; D perhaps matches TRBD1 (5 bases). This CDR3 has 13 residues. Trimming left V 7 bases short and J 2 bases short, with 11 bases between. In germline, CDR1 is LNHDA, CDR2 SQIVND (reference sequence).

The sample holds a few counts of this clone. This sequence joins TRBV4-2 and TRBJ2-7; no reliable D call. Trimming cost V 0 bases and J 1 base, with 13 bases left between them. The germline V gene encodes CDR1 LGHNA and CDR2 YNFKEQ. The CDR3 loop spans 16 amino acids. The CDR3 bases are TGTGCCAGCAGCCAAGAATCCGTAGCCATTTCCTACGAGCAGTACTTC. This gives the protein CASSQESVAISYEQYF.

This chain links TRBV4-2 with TRBJ1-4, with D perhaps matching TRBD1 (6 bases). Trimming removed 0 bases from V and 0 bases from J, with 23 bases in between. CDR3 size: 21 residues. The germline V gene encodes CDR1 LGHNA and CDR2 YNFKEQ. CDR3 in amino acids: CASSQEGFVGQGTPTNEKLFF. Here the CDR3 DNA reads TGTGCCAGCAGCCAAGAAGGGTTTGTAGGGCAGGGGACCCCAACTAATGAAAAACTGTTTTTT.

This rearrangement joins TRBV19 to TRBJ2-7, with TRBD1 as a possible D gene (6 bases). Germline V lookup: CDR1 LNHDA, CDR2 SQIVND (reference sequence). V was clipped by 3 bases and J by 3 bases, with 12 bases between them. The length of the CDR3 is 14 residues. In nucleotides, the CDR3 is TGTGCCAGTAGTATCAAACAGGGAGACTACGAGCAGTACTTC. The encoded protein is CASSIKQGDYEQYF.

The rearrangement uses TRBV7-2 and TRBJ1-2, with D hard to call. CDR1 is SGHTA, CDR2 FQGNSA, per germline. The CDR3 length is 14 residues. V shed 3 bases and J shed 8 bases, with 16 bases lying between them. CDR3 residues: CASSFQTDPWGYTF. The CDR3 coding sequence is TGTGCCAGCAGCTTCCAGACTGACCCATGGGGCTACACCTTC.

The rearrangement links TRBV19 to TRBJ1-5; D is possibly TRBD1 (5 bases). The CDR3 consists of 16 residues. V was trimmed by 8 bases and J by 10 bases, leaving 27 bases between them. Germline V gives CDR1 LNHDA, CDR2 SQIVND (reference sequence). The CDR3 bases are TGTGCCAGTTCTAATACCGGGACTGGCTATAGCCAACCCCAGCATTTT. Translation gives CASSNTGTGYSQPQHF.

The chain uses TRBV15 and TRBJ2-7; 8 bases are shared with TRBD2. Per germline, CDR1 LNHNV and CDR2 YYDKDF (reference sequence). This CDR3 comprises 16 residues. V shed 5 bases and J 1 base; nucleotides not matched to a gene: 10. The CDR3 coding sequence is TGTGCCACCAGCCGGCTACTAGCGGTGACTTCCTACGAGCAGTACTTC. This translates into CATSRLLAVTSYEQYF.

This rearrangement joins TRBV28 to TRBJ1-2; perhaps TRBD1 as D (5 bases). This CDR3 has 14 residues. Germline V lookup: CDR1 MDHEN, CDR2 SYDVKM. V was pared by 6 bases and J by 0 bases, with 11 bases between. The CDR3 here is CASSGDRPNYGYTF. The CDR3 DNA reads TGTGCCAGCAGCGGAGACAGACCTAACTATGGCTACACCTTC.

This sequence joins TRBV27 and TRBJ1-2, with D unclear. The CDR3 runs to 15 residues. The V gene's germline CDR1 is MNHEY and CDR2 SMNVEV (reference sequence). The V end was cut by 3 bases, the J end by 8 bases, with 19 bases between. The chain's CDR3 is CASSFKHMPLLGYTF. The DNA for the CDR3 is TGTGCCAGCAGTTTCAAACACATGCCTCTGTTGGGCTACACCTTC.

The chain couples TRBV18 to TRBJ2-2; 7 positions match TRBD2. The V gene's germline CDR1 is KGHSH and CDR2 LQKENI. With V trimmed by 3 bases and J by 6 bases, 7 bases remained unmatched. This CDR3 comprises 15 residues. Here the CDR3 DNA reads TGTGCCAGCTCACCCTACGGGGGGAGCTCCGGGGAGCTGTTTTTT. Amino acids: CASSPYGGSSGELFF.

The chain couples TRBV7-9 to TRBJ2-7, with 9 bases that match TRBD1. This CDR3 is 16 amino acids long. Unmatched junction bases numbered 12, after V lost 5 bases and J lost 4 bases. Germline CDR1 reads SEHNR; CDR2 reads FQNEAQ (reference sequence). The DNA for the CDR3 is TGTGCCAGCAGCACACAGATCGACAGGGGGTTTTACGAGCAGTACTTC. This sequence encodes CASSTQIDRGFYEQYF. Full variable domain (missing parts from reference TRBV7-9 and TRBJ2-7): DTGVSQNPRHKITKRGQNVTFRCDPISEHNRLYWYRQTLGQGPEFLTYFQNEAQLEKSRLLSDRFSAERPKGSFSTLEIQRTEQGDSAMYLCASSTQIDRGFYEQYFGPGTRLTVT.

The V call is TRBV11-2, the J call TRBJ1-1; a weak D match, TRBD1 (5 bases). The CDR3 consists of 16 residues. The germline V gene has CDR1 SGHAT and CDR2 FQNNGV. With 0 bases removed from V and 5 bases from J, the gap between germline ends came to 16 bases. The CDR3 loop reads CASSLEDNLVGTEAFF. The CDR3 bases are TGTGCCAGCAGCTTAGAGGACAACTTAGTAGGGACTGAAGCTTTCTTT. The whole variable domain, remainder taken from reference TRBV11-2 and TRBJ1-1, is EAGVAQSPRYKIIEKRQSVAFWCNPISGHATLYWYQQILGQGPKLLIQFQNNGVVDDSQLPKDRFSAERLKGVDSTLKIQPAKLEDSAVYLCASSLEDNLVGTEAFFGQGTRLTVV.

A few counts support this clone. The chain employs TRBV10-2 and TRBJ2-1; the match to TRBD2 covers 11 bases. With V trimmed by 4 bases and J by 7 bases, 12 bases remained unmatched. The germline gives CDR1 WSHSY, CDR2 SAAADI. The CDR3 runs to 17 residues. This CDR3 is CASSGGRLAGGRNEQFF. CDR3 bases: TGCGCCAGCAGTGGTGGGCGGCTAGCGGGAGGAAGGAATGAGCAGTTCTTC.

This chain links TRBV6-5 with TRBJ1-1; tentative D call: TRBD1 (5 bases). This CDR3 region has 13 residues. Trimming removed 0 bases at V and 8 bases at J, with 10 bases between. CDR1 is MNHEY and CDR2 is SVGAGI in the germline V gene. The CDR3 nucleotides are TGTGCCAGCAGTTACTCAGGGAAGGGGGAAGCTTTCTTT. As protein: CASSYSGKGEAFF.

The rearrangement joins TRBV19 to TRBJ2-2; 7 bases line up with TRBD1. Germline-derived CDR1 and CDR2 are LNHDA and SQIVND (reference sequence). The trim removed 3 bases at V and 0 bases at J, leaving 1 base unmatched. The CDR3 totals 15 residues. CDR3 protein: CASSITGANTGELFF. DNA of the CDR3: TGTGCCAGTAGTATCACAGGGGCGAACACCGGGGAGCTGTTTTTT. The whole variable domain, remainder taken from reference TRBV19 and TRBJ2-2, is DGGITQSPKYLFRKEGQNVTLSCEQNLNHDAMYWYRQDPGQGLRLIYYSQIVNDFQKGDIAEGYSVSREKKESFPLTVTSAQKNPTAFYLCASSITGANTGELFFGEGSRLTVL.

This sequence joins TRBV29-1 and TRBJ2-3; 10 nucleotides align to TRBD1. Germline CDR1 is SQVTM and CDR2 is ANQGSEA. The ends lost 8 bases at V and 0 bases at J; junction bases unmatched: 8. The CDR3 contains 15 residues. The CDR3 nucleotides are TGCAGCTCGCCGGGACAGGGGTTAAGCACAGATACGCAGTATTTT. Its protein product is CSSPGQGLSTDTQYF.

This sequence joins TRBV27 and TRBJ2-3; D perhaps matches TRBD2 (5 bases). V was pared by 5 bases and J by 1 base, with 7 bases between. The CDR3 length is 13 residues. CDR1 and CDR2 (germline): MNHEY, SMNVEV (reference sequence). DNA of the CDR3: TGTGCCAGCAGTGGGCGGGGCACAGATACGCAGTATTTT. Translated, it gives CASSGRGTDTQYF.

This chain joins TRBV28 and TRBJ2-2; D is undetermined. The germline V and J ends were trimmed by 10 bases and 1 base, with 10 bases remaining between them. This CDR3 region has 13 residues. Germline assignment: CDR1 MDHEN and CDR2 SYDVKM. This CDR3 is CATAYRNTGELFF. In DNA form, the CDR3 reads TGTGCCACCGCCTACAGGAACACCGGGGAGCTGTTTTTT.

The rearrangement joins TRBV11-2 to TRBJ2-3; D is undetermined. The CDR3 length is 12 residues. The germline V gene has CDR1 SGHAT and CDR2 FQNNGV. V was shortened by 6 bases and J by 7 bases, with 11 bases between the two germline ends. The CDR3 loop is CASRKPGYTQYF. The CDR3 DNA reads as TGTGCCAGCAGGAAGCCAGGCTATACGCAGTATTTT.

The rearrangement joins TRBV27 to TRBJ1-1; TRBD1 matches 10 bases. CDR3 length: 15 amino acids. V lost 2 bases and J lost 10; bases outside the gene matches: 10. Germline V gene sequence: CDR1 MNHEY, CDR2 SMNVEV (reference sequence). The CDR3 nucleotides read TGTGCCAGCAGTTTAACAGGGACAGGGGAAGGAGTAGCTTTCTTT. Its translation is CASSLTGTGEGVAFF.

The chain joins TRBV7-9 to TRBJ1-1; no definite D call. Trimming cost V 2 bases and J 4 bases, with 11 bases left between them. The CDR3 loop spans 14 amino acids. CDR1 is SEHNR and CDR2 is FQNEAQ in the germline V gene (reference sequence). CDR3 sequence: CASSLNSGVTEAFF. The CDR3, as DNA: TGTGCCAGCAGCTTAAACTCCGGGGTCACTGAAGCTTTCTTT.

As concerns this clone: Other DNA sequences in this sample translate to the same CDR3. This rearrangement joins TRBV20-1 to TRBJ1-2, with a tentative D call TRBD1 (5 bases). Germline V gene lookup returns CDR1 DFQATT and CDR2 SNEGSKA (reference sequence). V was clipped by 3 bases and J by 4 bases, with 6 bases between them. The CDR3 has 11 residues. The CDR3, as DNA: TGCAGTGCTAGGGGGCTCTATGGCTACACCTTC. This encodes CSARGLYGYTF.

This chain joins TRBV28 and TRBJ2-7; TRBD1 matches 7 bases. Germline V gene sequence: CDR1 MDHEN, CDR2 SYDVKM. V was pared by 7 bases and J by 7 bases, with 13 bases of the junction left unmatched. The CDR3 sequence is 14 residues long. CDR3 sequence: CASIAGQDPGEQYF. For the CDR3, the DNA is TGTGCCAGCATTGCCGGACAGGACCCGGGGGAGCAGTACTTC.